This T cell receptor (beta chain) was captured by sequencing in a study of yellow fever vaccine responses in identical twins listed by TCRdb under 2018. As for the study more broadly: In the study, vaccine-responding T cell clones were precisely tracked in identical twins.

The method was RT-PCR. Sequencing was performed on an Illumina HiSeq 2500. TCRdb itself trimmed the public reads at Q25 with fastp, ran MiXCR and retained productive beta chains. Each entry merges the rows of one CDR3 protein and shows their most common DNA and genes. This sample comprises 30,000 to 40,000 distinct CDR3 sequences, 45% to 65% of them detected only once. The ten largest clonotypes hold 4.5% to 5% of the sample. This clonotype is a singleton in its sample. Its antigen is unknown. Base quality data are lacking; no much larger clone is found one base away. One read alone provides weak support. CDR1 and CDR2, per the germline V gene, are SGDLS and YYNGEE. The CDR3, from cysteine to phenylalanine, totals 15 residues. Of all the DNA, just the CDR3 is kept, 45 bases in frame from base 1. V lost 0 bases and J lost 5 bases, and the count of bases not matched to a germline gene is 5. On the study overall, not on this receptor specifically: According to the authors, in identical twins the way T cells responded to vaccination appeared partly convergent and partly personalized.

This receptor was identified in a young woman who received the yellow fever vaccine. Donor details come from another sample of the same person, matched by shared clones. Here the sequenced sample was T cells from blood (PBMCs), unsorted or a sorted subset (not recorded which), taken before or after yellow fever vaccination (not recorded which). The chain uses TRBV9 and TRBJ2-7; the central 10 bases match TRBD1. The nucleotide sequence reads TGTGCCAGCAGCGTAGATGGACAGGGGGTCCACGAGCAGTACTTC. The encoded protein is CASSVDGQGVHEQYF.